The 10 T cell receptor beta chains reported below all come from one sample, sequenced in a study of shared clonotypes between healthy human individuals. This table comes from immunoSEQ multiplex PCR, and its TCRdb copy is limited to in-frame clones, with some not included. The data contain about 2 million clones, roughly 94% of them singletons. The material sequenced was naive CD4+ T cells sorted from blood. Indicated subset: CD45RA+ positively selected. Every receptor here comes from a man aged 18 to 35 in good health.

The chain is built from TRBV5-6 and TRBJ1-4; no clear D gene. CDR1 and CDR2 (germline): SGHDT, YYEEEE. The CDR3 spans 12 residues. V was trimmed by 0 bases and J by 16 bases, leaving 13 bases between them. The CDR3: CASSLAATGWFF. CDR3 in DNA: TGTGCCAGCAGCTTGGCGGCAACGGGGTGGTTTTTT.

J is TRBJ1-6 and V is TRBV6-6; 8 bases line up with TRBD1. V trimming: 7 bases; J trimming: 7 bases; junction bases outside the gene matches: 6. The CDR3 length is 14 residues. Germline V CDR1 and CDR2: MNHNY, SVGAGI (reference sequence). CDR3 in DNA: TGTGCCAGCAAGTCGGGACAGGAGAATTCACCCCTCCACTTT. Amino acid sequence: CASKSGQENSPLHF.

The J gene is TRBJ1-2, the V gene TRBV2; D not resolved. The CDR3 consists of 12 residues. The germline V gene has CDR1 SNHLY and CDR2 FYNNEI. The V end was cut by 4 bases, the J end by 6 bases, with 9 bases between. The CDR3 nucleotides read TGTGCCAGCAGTGGACCAGTGGATGGCTACACCTTC. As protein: CASSGPVDGYTF.

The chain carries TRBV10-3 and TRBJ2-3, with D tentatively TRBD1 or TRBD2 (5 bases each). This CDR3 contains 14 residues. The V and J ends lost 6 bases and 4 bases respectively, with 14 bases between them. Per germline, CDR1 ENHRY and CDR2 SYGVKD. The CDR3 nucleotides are TGTGCCATCAGCTTGTTGGGGGTGGCAGATACGCAGTATTTT. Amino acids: CAISLLGVADTQYF.

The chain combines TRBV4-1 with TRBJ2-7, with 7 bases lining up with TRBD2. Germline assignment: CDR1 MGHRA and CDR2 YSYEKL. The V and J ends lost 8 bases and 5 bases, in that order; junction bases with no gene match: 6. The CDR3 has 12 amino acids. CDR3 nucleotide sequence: TGCGCCAGCGCCGGGACTACCGACGAGCAGTACTTC. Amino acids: CASAGTTDEQYF.

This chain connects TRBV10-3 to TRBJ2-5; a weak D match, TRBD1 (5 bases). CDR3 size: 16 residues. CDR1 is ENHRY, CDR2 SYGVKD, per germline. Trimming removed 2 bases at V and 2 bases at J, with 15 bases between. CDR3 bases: TGTGCCATCAGTGAGATTAAACCGACAGTACAAGAGACCCAGTACTTC. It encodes CAISEIKPTVQETQYF.

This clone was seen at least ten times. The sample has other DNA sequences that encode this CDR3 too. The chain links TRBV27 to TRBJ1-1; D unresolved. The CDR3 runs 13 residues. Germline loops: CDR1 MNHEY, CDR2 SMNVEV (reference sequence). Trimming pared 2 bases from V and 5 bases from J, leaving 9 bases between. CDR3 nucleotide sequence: TGTGCCAGCAGTTTAGGCAGAAGAACTGAAGCTTTCTTT. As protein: CASSLGRRTEAFF.

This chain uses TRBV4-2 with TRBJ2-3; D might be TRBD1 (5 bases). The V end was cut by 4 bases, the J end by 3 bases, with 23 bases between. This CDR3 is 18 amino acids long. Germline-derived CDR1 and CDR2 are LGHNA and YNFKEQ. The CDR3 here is CASSPEATGARGTDTQYF. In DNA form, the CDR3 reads TGTGCCAGCAGCCCGGAAGCTACTGGGGCCCGTGGGACAGATACGCAGTATTTT.

Here the CDR3 reads CASSNGKSQPQHF. The CDR3 DNA sequence: TGTGCCAGTAGTAATGGAAAGTCCCAGCCCCAGCATTTT. V gene TRBV19 combines with J gene TRBJ1-5; D remains unclear. The V end lost 4 bases, the J end lost 7 bases, and 11 bases lay between the germline ends. The CDR3 extends over 13 amino acids. Per germline, CDR1 LNHDA and CDR2 SQIVND (reference sequence). The entire variable domain, with the rest obtained from reference TRBV19 and TRBJ1-5, is as follows: DGGITQSPKYLFRKEGQNVTLSCEQNLNHDAMYWYRQDPGQGLRLIYYSQIVNDFQKGDIAEGYSVSREKKESFPLTVTSAQKNPTAFYLCASSNGKSQPQHFGDGTRLSIL.

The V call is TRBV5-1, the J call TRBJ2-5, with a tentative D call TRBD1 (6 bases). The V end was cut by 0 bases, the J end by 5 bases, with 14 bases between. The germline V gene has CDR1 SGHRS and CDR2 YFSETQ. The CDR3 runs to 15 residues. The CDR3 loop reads CASSLDPGQGETQYF. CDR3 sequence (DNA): TGCGCCAGCAGCTTGGATCCGGGACAAGGGGAGACCCAGTACTTC. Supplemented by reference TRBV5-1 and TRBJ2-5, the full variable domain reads KAGVTQTPRYLIKTRGQQVTLSCSPISGHRSVSWYQQTPGQGLQFLFEYFSETQRNKGNFPGRFSGRQFSNSRSEMNVSTLELGDSALYLCASSLDPGQGETQYFGPGTRLLVL.